This T cell receptor beta chain is from a study of T cell changes during pregnancy in multiple sclerosis. V lost 4 bases, J lost 2 bases, and 8 bases stayed unmatched. The CDR3 is made up of 15 amino acids. The V gene's germline CDR1 is SGHNT and CDR2 YYREEE (reference sequence). The assay was immunoSEQ multiplex PCR, and TCRdb's table has in-frame clones only and misses some. The table records 78,000 or so clones, about 93% of them present only once. The sequence was collected from a female donor with multiple sclerosis, enrolled in a pregnancy study. The V call is TRBV5-4, the J call TRBJ2-7; 8 nucleotides align to TRBD2. The material sequenced was CD4+ T cells from peripheral blood mononuclear cells, taken before pregnancy. The CDR3 loop is CASSPRTSNPYEQYF. DNA of the CDR3: TGTGCCAGCAGCCCACGGACTAGCAACCCCTACGAGCAGTACTTC.